The 23 T cell receptor beta chains presented below share a single source sample, sequenced in a study of blood T cell repertoires in COVID-19. The repertoire was sequenced with immunoSEQ multiplex PCR; TCRdb's copy has only in-frame clones and lacks some. Altogether about 290,000 clones are present, just under 85% being singletons, with the ten largest covering around 4.2%. Source material: peripheral blood. These receptors came from a woman in her fifties or sixties with active or convalescent COVID-19.

The V gene is TRBV2, the J gene TRBJ2-5, with 12 bases aligning to TRBD2. J gave up 6 bases and V 4 bases, and 3 bases lay outside the gene matches. Looked up from germline, CDR1 is SNHLY and CDR2 is FYNNEI. CDR3 length: 14 residues. The CDR3 DNA reads TGTGCCAGCAGTGGACTAGCGGGAGTGAAGACCCAGTACTTC. Its translation is CASSGLAGVKTQYF.

This clone was detected only once. The CDR3 spells CASSSLDRGPYYGYTF. In nucleotides, the CDR3 is TGTGCCAGCAGTTCCCTCGACAGGGGGCCCTATTATGGCTACACCTTC. This chain connects TRBV6-5 to TRBJ1-2, with 10 bases identical to TRBD1. Germline V gene data show CDR1 as MNHEY and CDR2 as SVGAGI. Trimming at V came to 4 bases and at J to 5 bases, leaving 10 bases not matched to a gene. The CDR3 is 16 amino acids.

The chain couples TRBV24-1 to TRBJ2-2, with TRBD2 matching over 10 bases. The CDR3 totals 16 residues. J lost 5 bases, V lost 4 bases, and 6 bases had no gene match. Germline V gives CDR1 KGHDR, CDR2 SFDVKD. The CDR3 is CATSESSGRGTGELFF. The CDR3 nucleotides are TGTGCCACCAGTGAATCAAGCGGGAGGGGGACCGGGGAGCTGTTTTTT.

V usage is TRBV30 and J usage is TRBJ2-1; 7 bases are a match to TRBD2. The trim removed 0 bases at V and 7 bases at J, leaving 12 bases unmatched. There are 16 residues in the CDR3. Germline V gene data show CDR1 as GTSNPN and CDR2 as SVGIG (reference sequence). CDR3 sequence: CAWSVRDVGGRNEQFF. The CDR3 coding sequence is TGTGCCTGGAGTGTACGGGACGTGGGAGGGAGGAATGAGCAGTTCTTC.

This clone was seen a few times. The chain couples TRBV6-5 to TRBJ1-4; D is undetermined. The CDR3 contains 15 residues. Trimming took off 0 bases at V and 8 bases at J, with 13 bases between the two ends. Germline V gives CDR1 MNHEY, CDR2 SVGAGI. This CDR3 reads CASSYSFRGSEKLFF. CDR3 in DNA: TGTGCCAGCAGTTACTCGTTCCGAGGGTCCGAAAAACTGTTTTTT.

The gene calls are TRBV7-9 and TRBJ2-5; 7 positions match TRBD2. After removal of 5 bases from V and 4 bases from J, the junction contained 7 bases not matched to a gene. CDR3 length: 14 amino acids. In germline, CDR1 is SEHNR, CDR2 FQNEAQ (reference sequence). The CDR3 region has the DNA TGTGCCAGCAGCCCCGGGACTACGGGAGAGACCCAGTACTTC. Protein sequence: CASSPGTTGETQYF.

The gene calls are TRBV11-3 and TRBJ2-2; 7 bases match TRBD2. This CDR3 region has 15 residues. Germline CDR1 and CDR2: SGHNT and YENEEA. The V and J ends lost 5 bases and 3 bases, in that order; junction bases with no gene match: 6. The CDR3 nucleotides read TGTGCCAGCAGCCCTCGCGCGGGAGACACCGGGGAGCTGTTTTTT. Translating it yields CASSPRAGDTGELFF.

The chain links TRBV18 to TRBJ2-7; D is possibly TRBD1 (5 bases). Trimming removed 4 bases at V and 2 bases at J, with 9 bases between. CDR1 and CDR2 from the germline V gene are KGHSH and LQKENI. The CDR3 is 13 amino acids. CDR3 nucleotides: TGTGCCAGCTCACTGGCAGGGCCCTACGAGCAGTACTTC. Protein: CASSLAGPYEQYF.

Concerning this clone itself: At one end, the junction sequence differs from germline, possibly due to a read error. The chain links TRBV28 to TRBJ1-1; D gene ambiguous. Germline CDR1 is MDHEN and CDR2 is SYDVKM. The CDR3 runs 12 residues. Here the CDR3 reads CASSFLSWRPVF. Written as DNA, the CDR3 is TGTGCCAGCAGTTTTTTAAGCTGGAGGCCCGTTTTT.

The rearrangement links TRBV3-1 (or the pseudogene TRBV3-2) to TRBJ1-1; 7 bases map to TRBD1. V lost 2 bases, J lost 4 bases, and 4 bases stayed unmatched. This CDR3 region has 14 residues. Per germline, CDR1 LGHDT and CDR2 YNNKEL (reference sequence). As DNA, the CDR3 is TGTGCCAGCAGCCAAAACAGGGGACGCACTGAAGCTTTCTTT. Protein product: CASSQNRGRTEAFF.

This clone was recorded only once. The rearrangement uses TRBV28 and TRBJ2-1; no definite D call. The CDR3 has 15 amino acids. The V gene lost 5 bases and the J gene lost 4 bases, with 15 bases spanning the gap. Germline assignment: CDR1 MDHEN and CDR2 SYDVKM. Written as DNA, the CDR3 is TGTGCCAGCAGTCCCCACTATAGTAGGTACAATGAGCAGTTCTTC. It translates to CASSPHYSRYNEQFF. Supplemented by reference TRBV28 and TRBJ2-1, the full variable domain reads DVKVTQSSRYLVKRTGEKVFLECVQDMDHENMFWYRQDPGLGLRLIYFSYDVKMKEKGDIPEGYSVSREKKERFSLILESASTNQTSMYLCASSPHYSRYNEQFFGPGTRLTVL.

The chain combines TRBV9 with TRBJ2-3, with 8 bases matching TRBD2. The J segment lost 4 bases and the V segment lost 1 base, leaving 5 bases of the junction unmatched. The CDR3 consists of 15 residues. Germline V gene lookup returns CDR1 SGDLS and CDR2 YYNGEE. The CDR3 DNA reads TGTGCCAGCAGCGTAAGCGGGAGAATGGCAGATACGCAGTATTTT. This gives the protein CASSVSGRMADTQYF.

The chain has TRBV9 and TRBJ2-5; tentatively, D is TRBD2 (7 bases). V gave up 0 bases and J gave up 5 bases, with 17 bases separating them. The germline V gene encodes CDR1 SGDLS and CDR2 YYNGEE. The length of the CDR3 is 16 residues. CDR3 protein: CASSVEGGLGWETQYF. As DNA, the CDR3 is TGTGCCAGCAGCGTAGAGGGGGGGCTAGGATGGGAGACCCAGTACTTC.

The chain uses TRBV4-1 and TRBJ1-2; 11 bases map to TRBD1. V was pared by 2 bases and J by 3 bases, with 5 bases of the junction left unmatched. The CDR3 consists of 16 residues. From germline, CDR1 is MGHRA and CDR2 YSYEKL. The CDR3 nucleotides are TGCGCCAGCAGCCAACCCGGGACAGGGGGGGACTATGGCTACACCTTC. Translating gives CASSQPGTGGDYGYTF.

This clone was seen just once. The V call is TRBV6-5, the J call TRBJ2-7; 7 bases match TRBD1. CDR1 is MNHEY and CDR2 is SVGAGI in the germline V gene. The CDR3 loop spans 14 amino acids. The ends lost 7 bases at V and 2 bases at J; junction bases unmatched: 8. This CDR3 reads CASTDTGATYEQYF. The DNA of the CDR3 is TGTGCCAGCACCGATACAGGGGCTACCTACGAGCAGTACTTC.

This clone came up a few times. The chain is built from TRBV29-1 and TRBJ1-4; D remains ambiguous. The CDR3 sequence is 13 residues long. V lost 6 bases, J lost 4 bases, and 12 bases lay in between. The germline CDR1 and CDR2 sequences are SQVTM and ANQGSEA. This CDR3 is CSVRGQVNEKLFF. CDR3 in DNA: TGCAGCGTCCGGGGTCAGGTTAATGAAAAACTGTTTTTT.

The rearrangement links TRBV6-2 or TRBV6-3 to TRBJ1-2; TRBD1 aligns across 7 bases. Germline CDR1 MNHEY, CDR2 SVGEGT. The CDR3 spans 13 residues. V gave up 0 bases and J gave up 5 bases; unmatched junction bases: 0. The CDR3 sequence is CASSYSTGYGYTF. In DNA, the CDR3 is TGTGCCAGCAGTTACTCGACAGGGTATGGCTACACCTTC.

The chain is built from TRBV4-1 and TRBJ2-1; 16 bases match TRBD2. The germline CDR1 and CDR2 sequences are MGHRA and YSYEKL. The length of the CDR3 is 19 residues. V lost 4 bases, J lost 7 bases, and 13 bases stayed unmatched. The CDR3 here is CASSPSGTSGRGFRNEQFF. The CDR3 DNA is TGCGCCAGCAGCCCAAGTGGGACTAGCGGGAGGGGGTTTCGGAATGAGCAGTTCTTC.

A note on this clone: An end of the junction differs from the germline gene, which may be a read error. This CDR3 reads CASSSTTGEVVYF. In nucleotides, the CDR3 is TGTGCCAGCAGCTCAACGACAGGGGAGGTAGTCTACTTC. The V gene is TRBV7-9, the J gene TRBJ1-2, with 8 nucleotides matching TRBD1. The CDR3 contains 13 residues. Germline V gene data show CDR1 as SEHNR and CDR2 as FQNEAQ (reference sequence).

The chain combines TRBV15 with TRBJ2-2; TRBD1 might be the D (5 bases). V was cut by 0 bases and J by 0 bases, with 11 bases left in between. Germline values: CDR1 LNHNV, CDR2 YYDKDF (reference sequence). This CDR3 contains 17 residues. The CDR3 protein is CATSRERTSSNTGELFF. The CDR3 coding sequence is TGTGCCACCAGCAGAGAAAGGACAAGCTCGAACACCGGGGAGCTGTTTTTT.

V and J are TRBV27 and TRBJ2-2, with D possibly matching TRBD1 (6 bases). The CDR3 totals 14 residues. V lost 6 bases, J lost 5 bases, and 13 bases lay in between. Germline CDR1 reads MNHEY; CDR2 reads SMNVEV (reference sequence). CDR3 sequence: CASSRQVVTGELFF. Here the CDR3 DNA reads TGTGCCAGCAGCCGACAGGTCGTAACCGGGGAGCTGTTTTTT.

The rearrangement joins TRBV5-1 to TRBJ2-1; D unclear. The length of the CDR3 is 12 residues. V was cut by 4 bases and J by 7 bases, with 9 bases left in between. Germline assignment: CDR1 SGHRS and CDR2 YFSETQ. The chain's CDR3 is CASSRVLNEQFF. The CDR3 DNA sequence: TGCGCCAGCAGCCGGGTCCTTAATGAGCAGTTCTTC. Variable domain in full (rest from reference TRBV5-1 and TRBJ2-1): KAGVTQTPRYLIKTRGQQVTLSCSPISGHRSVSWYQQTPGQGLQFLFEYFSETQRNKGNFPGRFSGRQFSNSRSEMNVSTLELGDSALYLCASSRVLNEQFFGPGTRLTVL.

This chain uses TRBV5-1 with TRBJ1-1; 9 nucleotides line up with TRBD1. Germline V gives CDR1 SGHRS, CDR2 YFSETQ. This CDR3 comprises 15 residues. V shed 3 bases, J shed 1 base, and the junction held 4 bases outside the gene matches. CDR3 protein: CASSSRQGENTEAFF. DNA of the CDR3: TGCGCCAGCAGCTCCCGACAGGGGGAGAACACTGAAGCTTTCTTT.